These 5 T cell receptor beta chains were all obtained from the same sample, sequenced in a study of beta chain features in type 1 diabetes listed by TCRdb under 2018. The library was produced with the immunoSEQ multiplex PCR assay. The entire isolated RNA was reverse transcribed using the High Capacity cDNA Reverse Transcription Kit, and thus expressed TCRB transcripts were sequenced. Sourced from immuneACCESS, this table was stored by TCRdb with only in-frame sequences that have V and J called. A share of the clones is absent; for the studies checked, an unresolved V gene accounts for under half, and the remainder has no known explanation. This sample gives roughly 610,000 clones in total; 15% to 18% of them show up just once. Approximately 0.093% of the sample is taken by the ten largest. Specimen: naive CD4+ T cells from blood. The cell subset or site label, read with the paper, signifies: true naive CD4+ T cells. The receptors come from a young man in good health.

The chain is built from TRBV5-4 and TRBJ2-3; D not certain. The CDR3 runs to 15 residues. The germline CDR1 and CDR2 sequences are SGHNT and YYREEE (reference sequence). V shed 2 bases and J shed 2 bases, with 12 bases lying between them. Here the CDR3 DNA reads TGTGCCAGCAGCTTACGGGCGACCGACACAGATACGCAGTATTTT. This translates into CASSLRATDTDTQYF.

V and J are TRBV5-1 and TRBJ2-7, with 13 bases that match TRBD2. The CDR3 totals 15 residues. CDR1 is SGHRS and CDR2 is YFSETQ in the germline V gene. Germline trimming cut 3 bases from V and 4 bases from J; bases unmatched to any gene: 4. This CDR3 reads CASSWTSGSRYEQYF. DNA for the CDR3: TGCGCCAGCAGCTGGACTAGCGGGAGTAGGTACGAGCAGTACTTC.

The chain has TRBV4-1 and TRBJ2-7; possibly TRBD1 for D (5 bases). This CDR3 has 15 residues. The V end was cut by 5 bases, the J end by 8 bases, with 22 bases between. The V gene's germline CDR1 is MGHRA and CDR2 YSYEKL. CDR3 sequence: CASSNGQGGLRKQYF. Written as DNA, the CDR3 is TGCGCCAGCAGCAACGGGCAGGGTGGATTACGGAAGCAGTACTTC.

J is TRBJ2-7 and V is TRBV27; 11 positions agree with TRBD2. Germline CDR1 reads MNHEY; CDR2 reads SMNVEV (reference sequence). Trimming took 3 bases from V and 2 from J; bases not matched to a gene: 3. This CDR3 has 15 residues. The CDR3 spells CASSFRTSGPYEQYF. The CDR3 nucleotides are TGTGCCAGCAGTTTCCGGACTAGCGGGCCCTACGAGCAGTACTTC.

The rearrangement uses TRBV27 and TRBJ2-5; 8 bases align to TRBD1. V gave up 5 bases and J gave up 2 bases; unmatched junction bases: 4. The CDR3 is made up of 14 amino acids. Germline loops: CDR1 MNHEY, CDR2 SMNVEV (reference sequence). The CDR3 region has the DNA TGTGCCAGCAGTCGACAGGGGCCGCAAGAGACCCAGTACTTC. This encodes CASSRQGPQETQYF.